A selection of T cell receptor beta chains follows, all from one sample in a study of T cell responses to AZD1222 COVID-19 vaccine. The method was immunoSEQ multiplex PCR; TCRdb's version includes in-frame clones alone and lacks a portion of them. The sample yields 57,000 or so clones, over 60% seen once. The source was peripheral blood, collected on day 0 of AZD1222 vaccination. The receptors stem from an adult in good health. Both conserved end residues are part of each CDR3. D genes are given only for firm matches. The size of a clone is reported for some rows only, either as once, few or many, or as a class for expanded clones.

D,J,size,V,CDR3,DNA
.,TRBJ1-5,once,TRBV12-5,CASGLVSGGQEGPQHF,TGTGCTAGTGGTTTGGTATCCGGGGGCCAGGAAGGGCCCCAGCATTTT
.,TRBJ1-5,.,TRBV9,CASSVGGPNQPQHF,TGTGCCAGCAGCGTAGGGGGACCGAATCAGCCCCAGCATTTT
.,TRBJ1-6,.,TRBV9,CASSVEGPGSPLHF,TGTGCCAGCAGCGTAGAAGGACCCGGTTCACCCCTCCACTTT
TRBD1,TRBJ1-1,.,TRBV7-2,CASSLAGTGNWGDTEAFF,TGTGCCAGCAGCTTAGCAGGGACAGGGAACTGGGGGGACACTGAAGCTTTCTTT
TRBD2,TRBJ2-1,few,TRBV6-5,CASIGTSGAYNEQFF,TGTGCCAGCATTGGGACTAGCGGGGCCTACAATGAGCAGTTCTTC
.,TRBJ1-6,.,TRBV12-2,CASRFGRNSPLHF,TGTGCAAGTCGATTCGGACGGAATTCACCCCTCCACTTT
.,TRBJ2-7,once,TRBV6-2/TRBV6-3,CASSNTATYEQYF,TGTGCCAGCAGTAACACAGCCACCTACGAGCAGTACTTC
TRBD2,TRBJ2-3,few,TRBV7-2,CASSLGLAGNTDTQYF,TGTGCCAGCAGCTTAGGACTAGCGGGGAACACAGATACGCAGTATTTT
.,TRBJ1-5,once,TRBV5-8,CASSRRAIPSAYSNQPQHF,TGTGCCAGCAGCCGCCGGGCCATCCCAAGCGCTTATAGCAATCAGCCCCAGCATTTT
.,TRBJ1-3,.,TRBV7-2,CASSPSSANTIYF,TGTGCCAGCAGCCCCTCAAGCGCAAACACCATATATTTT
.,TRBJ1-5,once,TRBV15,CATRSIAGVYSNQPQHF,TGTGCCACCAGGTCGATAGCCGGGGTATATAGCAATCAGCCCCAGCATTTT
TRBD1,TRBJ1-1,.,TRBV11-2,CASSIRQGTEAFF,TGTGCCAGCAGCATCCGACAGGGCACTGAAGCTTTCTTT
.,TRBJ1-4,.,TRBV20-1,CSASSGGWELFF,TGCAGTGCTAGTTCCGGTGGGTGGGAACTGTTTTTT
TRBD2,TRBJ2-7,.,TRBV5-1,CASSPGTSGSGQYF,TGCGCCAGCAGCCCCGGGACTAGCGGGAGTGGACAGTACTTC
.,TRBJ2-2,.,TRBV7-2,CASSLQGQGTGELFF,TGTGCCAGCAGCCTTCAGGGGCAGGGCACCGGGGAGCTGTTTTTT
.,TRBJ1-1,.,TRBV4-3,CASSQAKGEAFF,TGCGCCAGCAGCCAGGCCAAAGGTGAAGCTTTCTTT
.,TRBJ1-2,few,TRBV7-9,CASSFSGVDGYTF,TGTGCCAGCAGCTTCTCAGGGGTAGATGGCTACACCTTC
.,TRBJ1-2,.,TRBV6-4,CASSEEGSYGYTF,TGTGCCAGCAGTGAAGAGGGAAGCTATGGCTACACCTTC
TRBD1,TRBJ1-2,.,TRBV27,CASSQDRGFGGYTF,TGTGCCAGCAGTCAGGACAGGGGGTTCGGCGGCTACACCTTC
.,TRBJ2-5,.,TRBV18,CASGQTQETQYF,TGTGCCAGTGGACAGACCCAAGAGACCCAGTACTTC
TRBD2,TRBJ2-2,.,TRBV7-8,CASSFSGLAGGNTGELFF,TGTGCCAGCAGCTTCTCTGGCTTAGCGGGGGGGAACACCGGGGAGCTGTTTTTT
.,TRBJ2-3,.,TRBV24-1,CATSTDFTDTQYF,TGTGCCACCAGTACCGACTTCACAGATACGCAGTATTTT
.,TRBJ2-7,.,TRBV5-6,CASSLVSGNIREQYF,TGTGCCAGCAGCTTGGTGTCAGGCAATATTAGGGAGCAGTACTTC
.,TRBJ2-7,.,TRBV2,CASKTSGVSEQYF,TGTGCCAGCAAGACGTCCGGCGTCTCCGAGCAGTACTTC
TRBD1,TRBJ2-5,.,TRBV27,CASSFLPLGQGGETQYF,TGTGCCAGCAGTTTCCTCCCCCTGGGACAGGGTGGGGAGACCCAGTACTTC
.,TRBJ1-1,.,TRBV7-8,CASSLNTAGTTEAFF,TGTGCCAGCAGCTTAAACACGGCAGGGACCACTGAAGCTTTCTTT